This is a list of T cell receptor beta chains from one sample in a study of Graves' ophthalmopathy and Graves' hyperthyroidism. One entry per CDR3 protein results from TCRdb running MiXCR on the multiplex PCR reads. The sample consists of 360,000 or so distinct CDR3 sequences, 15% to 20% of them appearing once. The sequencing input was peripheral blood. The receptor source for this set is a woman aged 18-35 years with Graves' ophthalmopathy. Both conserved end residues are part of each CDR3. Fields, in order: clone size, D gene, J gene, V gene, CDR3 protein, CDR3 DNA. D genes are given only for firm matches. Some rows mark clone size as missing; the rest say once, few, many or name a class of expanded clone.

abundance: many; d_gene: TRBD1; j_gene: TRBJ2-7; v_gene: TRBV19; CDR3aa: CASSKTPGQGFEQYF; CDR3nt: TGTGCCAGTAGTAAAACTCCGGGACAGGGTTTCGAGCAGTACTTC
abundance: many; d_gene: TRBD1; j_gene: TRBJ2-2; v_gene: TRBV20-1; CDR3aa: CSAKVFPTGTVNTGELFF; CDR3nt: TGCAGTGCTAAGGTGTTCCCTACCGGGACAGTGAACACCGGGGAGCTGTTTTTT
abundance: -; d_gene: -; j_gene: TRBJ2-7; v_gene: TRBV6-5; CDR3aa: CASSLGQLVEQYF; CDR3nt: TGTGCCAGCAGCTTAGGGCAGTTAGTCGAGCAGTACTTC
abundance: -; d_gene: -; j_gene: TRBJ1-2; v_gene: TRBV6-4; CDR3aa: CASSSRPDYGCTF; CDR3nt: TGTGCCAGCAGTTCCCGGCCCGACTATGGCTGCACCTTC
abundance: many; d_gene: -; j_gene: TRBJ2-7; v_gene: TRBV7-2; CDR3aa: CASSVRVSYEQYF; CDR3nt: TGTGCCAGCAGCGTCAGGGTTTCCTACGAGCAGTACTTC
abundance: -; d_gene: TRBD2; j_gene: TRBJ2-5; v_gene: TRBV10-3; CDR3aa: CASSPGLAGVGGTQYF; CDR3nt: TGTGCCAGCTCGCCGGGACTAGCGGGAGTTGGTGGGACCCAGTACTTC
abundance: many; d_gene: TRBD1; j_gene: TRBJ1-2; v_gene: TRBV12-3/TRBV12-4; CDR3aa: CASWTGGWDGYTF; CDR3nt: TGTGCCAGCTGGACAGGGGGTTGGGATGGCTACACCTTC
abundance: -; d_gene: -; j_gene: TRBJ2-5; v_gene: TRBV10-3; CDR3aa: CAISDSDSQETQYF; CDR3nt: TGTGCCATCAGTGACTCTGACAGCCAAGAGACCCAGTACTTC
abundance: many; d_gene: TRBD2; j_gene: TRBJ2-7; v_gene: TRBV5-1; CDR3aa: CASSLEGLAFGDEQYF; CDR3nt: TGCGCCAGCAGCTTGGAAGGACTAGCGTTTGGGGACGAGCAGTACTTC
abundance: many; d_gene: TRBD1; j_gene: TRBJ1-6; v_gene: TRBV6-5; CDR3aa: CASSLDRAFSYNSPLHF; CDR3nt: TGTGCCAGCAGTTTGGACAGGGCCTTCTCCTATAATTCACCCCTCCACTTT
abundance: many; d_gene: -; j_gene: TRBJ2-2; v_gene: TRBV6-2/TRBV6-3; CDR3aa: CASSYVGANTGELFF; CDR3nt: TGTGCCAGCAGTTACGTAGGGGCGAACACCGGGGAGCTGTTTTTT
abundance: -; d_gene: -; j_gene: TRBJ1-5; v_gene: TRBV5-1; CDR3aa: CASSLGAPGQPQHF; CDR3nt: TGCGCCAGCAGCTTGGGGGCCCCGGGTCAGCCCCAGCATTTT
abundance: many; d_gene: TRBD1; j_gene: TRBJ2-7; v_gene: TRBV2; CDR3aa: CASSVTGTGAYEQHF; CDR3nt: TGTGCCAGCAGTGTTACCGGGACAGGGGCCTACGAGCAGCACTTC
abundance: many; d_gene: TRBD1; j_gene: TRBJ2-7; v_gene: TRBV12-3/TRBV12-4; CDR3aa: CASSYPTGVSYEQYF; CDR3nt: TGTGCCAGCAGTTACCCGACAGGGGTCTCCTACGAGCAGTACTTC
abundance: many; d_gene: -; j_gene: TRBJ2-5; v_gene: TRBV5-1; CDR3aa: CASRPGSSGETQYF; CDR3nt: TGCGCCAGCAGACCCGGGTCAAGTGGGGAGACCCAGTACTTC
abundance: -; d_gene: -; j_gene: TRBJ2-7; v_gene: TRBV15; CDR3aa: CATSRDAGRDEQYF; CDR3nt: TGTGCCACCAGTAGGGACGCGGGACGCGACGAGCAGTACTTC
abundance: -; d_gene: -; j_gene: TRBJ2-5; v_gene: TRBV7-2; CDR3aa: CASSLSGTPSQYF; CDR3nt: TGTGCCAGCAGCCTTAGCGGTACTCCTTCCCAGTACTTC
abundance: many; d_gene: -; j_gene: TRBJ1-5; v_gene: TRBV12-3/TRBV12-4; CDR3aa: CASSLATDQPQHF; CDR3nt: TGTGCCAGCAGTTTAGCGACGGATCAGCCCCAGCATTTT
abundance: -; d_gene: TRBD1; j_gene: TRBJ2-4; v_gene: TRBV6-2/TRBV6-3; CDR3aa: CASMGQGGNIQYF; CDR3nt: TGTGCCAGCATGGGACAGGGCGGAAACATTCAGTACTTC
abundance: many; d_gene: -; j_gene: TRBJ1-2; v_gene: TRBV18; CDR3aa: CASAQNPNYGYTF; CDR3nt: TGTGCCAGCGCTCAGAATCCGAACTATGGCTACACCTTC
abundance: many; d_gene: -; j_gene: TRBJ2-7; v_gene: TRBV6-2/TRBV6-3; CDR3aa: CASSDRPSYEQYF; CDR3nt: TGTGCCAGCAGTGACAGGCCCTCCTACGAGCAGTACTTC
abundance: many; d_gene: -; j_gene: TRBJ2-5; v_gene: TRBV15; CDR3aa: CATSSTLETQYF; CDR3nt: TGTGCCACCAGCAGCACTCTAGAGACCCAGTACTTC
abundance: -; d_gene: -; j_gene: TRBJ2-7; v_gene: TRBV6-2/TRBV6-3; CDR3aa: CASSAVQGDTYEQYF; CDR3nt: TGTGCCAGCAGCGCAGTCCAGGGCGACACCTACGAGCAGTACTTC
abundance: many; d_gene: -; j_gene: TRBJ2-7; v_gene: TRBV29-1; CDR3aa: CSVRGGLSYEQYF; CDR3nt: TGCAGCGTTCGGGGAGGACTCTCCTACGAGCAGTACTTC
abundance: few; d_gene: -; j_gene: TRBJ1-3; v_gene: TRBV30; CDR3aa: CAWEQGVSGNTIYF; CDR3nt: TGTGCCTGGGAACAAGGTGTCTCTGGAAACACCATATATTTT
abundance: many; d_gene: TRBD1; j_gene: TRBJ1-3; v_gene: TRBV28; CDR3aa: CASSVGQASSGNTIYF; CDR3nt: TGTGCCAGCAGCGTCGGACAGGCGAGCTCTGGAAACACCATATATTTT
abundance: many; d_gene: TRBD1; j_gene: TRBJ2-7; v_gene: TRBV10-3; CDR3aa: CAIREDRGYEQYF; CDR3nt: TGTGCCATTAGAGAGGACAGGGGGTACGAGCAGTACTTC
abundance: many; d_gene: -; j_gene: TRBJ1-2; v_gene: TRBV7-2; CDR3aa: CASSLPGTSYGYTF; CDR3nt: TGTGCCAGCAGCCTCCCCGGGACAAGCTATGGCTACACCTTC
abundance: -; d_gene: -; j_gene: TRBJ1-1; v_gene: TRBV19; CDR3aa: CARPRPPEPNTEAFF; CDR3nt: TGTGCCCGTCCCCGGCCCCCTGAGCCGAACACTGAAGCTTTCTTT
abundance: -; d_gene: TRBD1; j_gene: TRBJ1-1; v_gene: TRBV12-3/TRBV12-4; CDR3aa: CASRPQGLRTEAFF; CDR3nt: TGTGCCAGCAGGCCACAGGGGCTGAGGACTGAAGCTTTCTTT
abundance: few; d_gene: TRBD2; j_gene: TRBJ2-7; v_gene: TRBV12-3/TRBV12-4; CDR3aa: CASTLIGGDEQYF; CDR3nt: TGTGCCAGCACCCTGATCGGGGGGGACGAGCAGTACTTC
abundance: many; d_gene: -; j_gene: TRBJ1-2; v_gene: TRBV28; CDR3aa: CASSLQGWYGYTF; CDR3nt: TGTGCCAGCAGTTTACAGGGATGGTATGGCTACACCTTC
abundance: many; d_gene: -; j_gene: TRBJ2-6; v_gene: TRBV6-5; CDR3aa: CASSYQGSGANVLTF; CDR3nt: TGTGCCAGTTCTTACCAGGGGTCTGGGGCCAACGTCCTGACTTTC
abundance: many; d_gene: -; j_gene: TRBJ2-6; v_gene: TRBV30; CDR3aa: CAWKGTPRVLTF; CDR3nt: TGTGCCTGGAAAGGGACGCCACGCGTCCTGACTTTC
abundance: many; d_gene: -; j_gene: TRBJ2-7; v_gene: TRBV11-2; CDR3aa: CASSLDRATIYEQYF; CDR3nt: TGTGCCAGCAGCTTAGACCGGGCGACAATCTACGAGCAGTACTTC
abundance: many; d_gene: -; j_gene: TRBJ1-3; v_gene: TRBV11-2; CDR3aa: CASSPKPGTHSGNTIYF; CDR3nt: TGTGCCAGCAGCCCGAAACCCGGGACTCACTCTGGAAACACCATATATTTT
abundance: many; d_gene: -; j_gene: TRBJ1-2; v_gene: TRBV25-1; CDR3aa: CASSDVSQPWRYTF; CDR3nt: TGTGCCAGCAGTGACGTCTCACAACCATGGCGCTACACCTTC
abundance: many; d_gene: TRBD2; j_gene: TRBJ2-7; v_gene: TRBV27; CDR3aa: CASSLRERDYEQYF; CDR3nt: TGTGCCAGCAGTTTGCGGGAGAGGGACTACGAGCAGTACTTC
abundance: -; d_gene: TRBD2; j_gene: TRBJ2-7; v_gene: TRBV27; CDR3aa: CASSSTGTSGSDEQYF; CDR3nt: TGTGCCAGCAGTTCTACCGGGACTAGCGGTTCCGACGAGCAGTACTTC
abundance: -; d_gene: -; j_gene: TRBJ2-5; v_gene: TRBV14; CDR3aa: CASSQLAGVETQYF; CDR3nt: TGTGCCAGCAGCCAATTAGCCGGGGTAGAGACCCAGTACTTC
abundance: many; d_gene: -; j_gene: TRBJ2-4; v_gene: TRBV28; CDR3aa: CASRPTGTQKDIQYF; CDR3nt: TGTGCCAGCAGGCCTACAGGGACACAGAAAGACATTCAGTACTTC
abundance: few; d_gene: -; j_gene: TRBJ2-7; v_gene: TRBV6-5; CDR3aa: CASSYSTLDEQYF; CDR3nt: TGTGCCAGCAGTTACTCGACACTTGACGAGCAGTACTTC
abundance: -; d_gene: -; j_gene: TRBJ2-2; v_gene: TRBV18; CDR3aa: CASSPRGDFNTGELFF; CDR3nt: TGTGCCAGCTCACCACGGGGGGACTTTAACACCGGGGAGCTGTTTTTT
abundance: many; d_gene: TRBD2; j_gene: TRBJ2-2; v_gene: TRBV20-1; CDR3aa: CSAPFLTSLELDTGELFF; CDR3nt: TGCAGTGCTCCTTTTCTGACTAGCCTGGAGCTGGACACCGGGGAGCTGTTTTTT
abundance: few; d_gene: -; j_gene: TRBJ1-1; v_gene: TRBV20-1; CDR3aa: CSARERTIMNTEAFF; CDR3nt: TGCAGTGCTAGGGAGAGGACAATCATGAACACTGAAGCTTTCTTT
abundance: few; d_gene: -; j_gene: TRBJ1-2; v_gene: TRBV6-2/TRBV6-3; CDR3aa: CASSSPGQTPRYTF; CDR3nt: TGTGCCAGCAGTTCTCCCGGACAGACACCGCGCTACACCTTC
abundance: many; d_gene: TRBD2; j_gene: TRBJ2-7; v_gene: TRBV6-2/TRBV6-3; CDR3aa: CASSGPGLAAYEQYF; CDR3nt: TGTGCCAGCAGTGGGCCGGGACTAGCTGCGTACGAGCAGTACTTC
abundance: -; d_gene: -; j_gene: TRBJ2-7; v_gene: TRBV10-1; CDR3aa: CASSRNSYEQYF; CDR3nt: TGCGCCAGCAGCAGAAACAGCTACGAGCAGTACTTC
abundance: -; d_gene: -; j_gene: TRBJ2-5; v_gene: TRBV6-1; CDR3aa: CASSEGESWETQYF; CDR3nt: TGTGCCAGCAGTGAAGGGGAAAGTTGGGAGACCCAGTACTTC
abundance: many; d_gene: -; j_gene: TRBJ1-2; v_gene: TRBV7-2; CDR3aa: CASSLGSSNYGYTF; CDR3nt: TGTGCCAGCAGCTTGGGTAGTTCTAACTATGGCTACACCTTC
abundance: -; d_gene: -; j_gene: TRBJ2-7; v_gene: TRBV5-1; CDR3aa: CASSLAVLGEQYF; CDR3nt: TGCGCCAGCAGCCTGGCCGTCTTAGGAGAGCAGTACTTC
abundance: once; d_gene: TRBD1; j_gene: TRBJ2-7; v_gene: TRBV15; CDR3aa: CATSRAKQGSYEQYF; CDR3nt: TGTGCCACCAGCAGAGCAAAACAGGGGTCCTACGAGCAGTACTTC
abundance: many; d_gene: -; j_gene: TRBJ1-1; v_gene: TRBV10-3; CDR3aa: CAVQGVGTEAFF; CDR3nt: TGTGCCGTACAGGGAGTGGGCACTGAAGCTTTCTTT
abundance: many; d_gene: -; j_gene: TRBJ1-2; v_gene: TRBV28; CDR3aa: CASSLGGLRGDYGYTF; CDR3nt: TGTGCCAGCAGTTTGGGGGGCCTTCGGGGAGACTATGGCTACACCTTC
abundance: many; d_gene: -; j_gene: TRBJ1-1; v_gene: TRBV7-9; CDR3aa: CASRPGINTEAFF; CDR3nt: TGTGCCAGCAGGCCGGGAATAAACACTGAAGCTTTCTTT
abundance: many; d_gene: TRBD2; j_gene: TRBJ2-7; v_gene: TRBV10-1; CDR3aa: CASSRLAGFDEQYF; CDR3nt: TGCGCCAGCTCTAGGCTAGCGGGATTCGACGAGCAGTACTTC
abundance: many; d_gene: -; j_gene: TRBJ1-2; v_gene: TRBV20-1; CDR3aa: CSATNPTGRGDYGYTF; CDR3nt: TGCAGTGCTACTAATCCGACAGGCCGGGGTGACTATGGCTACACCTTC
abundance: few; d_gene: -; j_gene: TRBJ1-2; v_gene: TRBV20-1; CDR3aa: CSARAHGGNYGYTF; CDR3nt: TGCAGTGCTAGAGCTCATGGGGGTAACTATGGCTACACCTTC
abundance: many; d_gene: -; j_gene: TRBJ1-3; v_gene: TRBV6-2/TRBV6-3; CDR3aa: CASRPTGGSGNTIYF; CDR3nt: TGTGCCAGCAGGCCAACAGGTGGCTCCGGAAACACCATATATTTT
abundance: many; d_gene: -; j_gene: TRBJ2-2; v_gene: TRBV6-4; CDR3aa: CASSHPGARRAANTGELFF; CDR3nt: TGTGCCAGCAGTCACCCCGGGGCTCGGCGGGCCGCGAACACCGGGGAGCTGTTTTTT